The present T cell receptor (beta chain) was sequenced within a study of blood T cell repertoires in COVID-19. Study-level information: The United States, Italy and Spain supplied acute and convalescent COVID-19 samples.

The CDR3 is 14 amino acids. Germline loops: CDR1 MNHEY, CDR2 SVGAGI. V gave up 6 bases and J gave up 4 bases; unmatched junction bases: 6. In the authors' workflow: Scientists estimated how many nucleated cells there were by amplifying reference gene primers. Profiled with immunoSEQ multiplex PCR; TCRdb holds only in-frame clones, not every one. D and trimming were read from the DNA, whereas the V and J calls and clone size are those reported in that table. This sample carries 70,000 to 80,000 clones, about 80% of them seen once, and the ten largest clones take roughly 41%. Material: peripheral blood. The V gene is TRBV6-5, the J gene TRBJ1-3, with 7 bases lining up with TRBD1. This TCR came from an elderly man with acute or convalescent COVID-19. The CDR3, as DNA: TGTGCCAGCAGACAAACAGGGGAGGGAAACACCATATATTTT. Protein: CASRQTGEGNTIYF.